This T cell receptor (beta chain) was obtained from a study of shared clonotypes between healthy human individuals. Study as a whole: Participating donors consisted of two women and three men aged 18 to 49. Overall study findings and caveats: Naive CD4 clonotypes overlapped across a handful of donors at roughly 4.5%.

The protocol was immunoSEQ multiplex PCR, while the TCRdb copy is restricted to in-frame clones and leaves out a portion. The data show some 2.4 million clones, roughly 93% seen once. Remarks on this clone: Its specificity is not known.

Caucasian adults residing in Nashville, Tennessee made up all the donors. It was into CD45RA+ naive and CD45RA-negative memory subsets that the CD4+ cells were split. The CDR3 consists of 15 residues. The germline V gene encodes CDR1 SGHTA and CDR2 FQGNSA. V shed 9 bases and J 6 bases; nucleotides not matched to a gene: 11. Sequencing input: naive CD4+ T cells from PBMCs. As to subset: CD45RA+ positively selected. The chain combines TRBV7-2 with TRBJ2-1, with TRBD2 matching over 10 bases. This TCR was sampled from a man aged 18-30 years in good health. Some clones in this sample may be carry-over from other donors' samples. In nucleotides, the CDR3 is TGTGCCAGGCAACCGAGCGGGAGGGCCCTCAATGAGCAGTTCTTC. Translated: CARQPSGRALNEQFF.